This T cell receptor (beta chain) was captured by sequencing in a study of T cell repertoires in cytomegalovirus infection. This clonotype appeared many times. The antigen is undetermined. Germline V gene data show CDR1 as MDHEN and CDR2 as SYDVKM. The CDR3 is 16 amino acids. V was pared by 3 bases and J by 0 bases, with 15 bases between. Regarding the study as a whole: The response measured ex vivo was dominated by TCR beta clonotypes (HLA-C-restricted and CMV-specific).

MiXCR, run by TCRdb on the reads, gives a single entry per CDR3 protein. The sample comprises 150,000 to 200,000 distinct CDR3 sequences, 13% to 15% of which are singletons, and roughly a quarter rests with the top ten. The sequenced material came from PBMCs. The origin of this receptor is a human donor in good health (CMV status not recorded). Some clones in this sample may be carry-over from other donors' samples. This chain connects TRBV28 to TRBJ2-7; D uncertain. The CDR3 region is CASSLASIRASYEQYF. As DNA, the CDR3 is TGTGCCAGCAGTTTGGCGTCGATTCGGGCCTCCTACGAGCAGTACTTC.